The present T cell receptor beta chain was sequenced within a study of shared clonotypes between healthy human individuals. General study points: Researchers sampled only blood; tissue repertoires likely differ.

Sequenced by immunoSEQ multiplex PCR; TCRdb stores in-frame clones only, minus some. The sample yields millions of clones, around 96% seen once. Details on this clone: Antigen unknown.

CD45RO-negative, CCR7-positively selected cells formed the naive CD8 fraction, excluding terminally differentiated effector memory CD45RA+ cells. This CDR3 spans 14 amino acids. J lost 8 bases, V lost 9 bases, and 10 bases had no gene match. Germline V gene lookup returns CDR1 LNHDA and CDR2 SQIVND (reference sequence). Sequenced: naive CD8+ T cells sorted from blood. This receptor was taken from a man aged 18 to 30 in good health. The genes are TRBV19 and TRBJ1-6, with 7 bases lining up with TRBD1. CDR3 region: CASRGTENHSPLHF. In nucleotides, the CDR3 is TGTGCCAGCCGCGGGACAGAGAACCATTCACCCCTCCACTTT.